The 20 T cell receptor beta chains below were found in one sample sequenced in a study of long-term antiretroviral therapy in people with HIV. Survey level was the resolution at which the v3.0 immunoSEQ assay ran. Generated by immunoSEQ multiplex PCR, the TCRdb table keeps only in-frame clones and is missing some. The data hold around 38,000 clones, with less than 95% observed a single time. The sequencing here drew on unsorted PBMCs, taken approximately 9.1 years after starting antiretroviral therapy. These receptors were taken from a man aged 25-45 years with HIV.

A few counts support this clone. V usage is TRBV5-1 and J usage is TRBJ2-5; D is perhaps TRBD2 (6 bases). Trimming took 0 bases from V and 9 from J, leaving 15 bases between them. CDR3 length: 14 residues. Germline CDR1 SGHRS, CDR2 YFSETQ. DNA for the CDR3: TGCGCCAGCAGCTTGGCCGGGACTGGTCAGGCCCAGTACTTC. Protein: CASSLAGTGQAQYF.

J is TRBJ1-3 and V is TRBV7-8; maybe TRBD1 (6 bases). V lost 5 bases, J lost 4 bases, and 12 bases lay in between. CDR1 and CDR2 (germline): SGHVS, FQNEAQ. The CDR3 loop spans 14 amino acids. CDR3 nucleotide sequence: TGTGCCAGCAGCCGAGGGACAACAGGAAACACCATATATTTT. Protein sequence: CASSRGTTGNTIYF.

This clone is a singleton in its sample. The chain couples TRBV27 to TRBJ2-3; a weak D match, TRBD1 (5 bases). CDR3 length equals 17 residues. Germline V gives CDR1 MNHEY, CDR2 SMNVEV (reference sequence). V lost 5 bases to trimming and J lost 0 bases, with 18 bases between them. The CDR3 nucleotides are TGTGCCAGCAGTCAAGGGGCCGTCGGCCATAGCACAGATACGCAGTATTTT. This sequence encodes CASSQGAVGHSTDTQYF.

The CDR3 DNA reads as TGTGCCAGCAGCTTTCGACTGAACACTGAAGCTTTCTTT. It specifies CASSFRLNTEAFF. This chain links TRBV5-6 with TRBJ1-1, with no clear D. The germline gives CDR1 SGHDT, CDR2 YYEEEE. V was shortened by 2 bases and J by 0 bases, with 5 bases between the two germline ends. The CDR3 runs 13 residues. The variable domain in full, with the rest retrieved from reference TRBV5-6 and TRBJ1-1, is DAGVTQSPTHLIKTRGQQVTLRCSPKSGHDTVSWYQQALGQGPQFIFQYYEEEERQRGNFPDRFSGHQFPNYSSELNVNALLLGDSALYLCASSFRLNTEAFFGQGTRLTVV.

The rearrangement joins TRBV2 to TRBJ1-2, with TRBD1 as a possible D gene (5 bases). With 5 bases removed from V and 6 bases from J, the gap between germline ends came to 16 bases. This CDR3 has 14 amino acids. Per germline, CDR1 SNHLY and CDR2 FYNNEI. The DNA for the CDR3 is TGTGCCAGCAGTCGTGACAGATCTTCGAATGGCTACACCTTC. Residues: CASSRDRSSNGYTF.

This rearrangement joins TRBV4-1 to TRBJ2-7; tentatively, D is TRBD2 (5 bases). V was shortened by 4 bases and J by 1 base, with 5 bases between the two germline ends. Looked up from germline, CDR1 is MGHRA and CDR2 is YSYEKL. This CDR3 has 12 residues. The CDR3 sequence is CASSRGSYEQYF. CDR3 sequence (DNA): TGCGCCAGCAGCCGAGGGTCCTACGAGCAGTACTTC.

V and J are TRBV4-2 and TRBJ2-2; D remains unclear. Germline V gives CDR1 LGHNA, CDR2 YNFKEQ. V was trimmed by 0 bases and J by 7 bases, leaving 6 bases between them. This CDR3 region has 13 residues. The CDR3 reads CASSQDLVGELFF. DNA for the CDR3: TGTGCCAGCAGCCAAGATCTTGTCGGGGAGCTGTTTTTT.

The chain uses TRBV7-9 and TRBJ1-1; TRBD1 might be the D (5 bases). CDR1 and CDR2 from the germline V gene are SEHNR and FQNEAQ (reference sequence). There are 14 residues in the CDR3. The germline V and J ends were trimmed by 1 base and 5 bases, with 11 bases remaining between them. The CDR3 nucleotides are TGTGCCAGCAGCTTAGTAATCGGGGGGACTGAAGCTTTCTTT. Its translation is CASSLVIGGTEAFF. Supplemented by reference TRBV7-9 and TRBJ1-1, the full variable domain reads DTGVSQNPRHKITKRGQNVTFRCDPISEHNRLYWYRQTLGQGPEFLTYFQNEAQLEKSRLLSDRFSAERPKGSFSTLEIQRTEQGDSAMYLCASSLVIGGTEAFFGQGTRLTVV.

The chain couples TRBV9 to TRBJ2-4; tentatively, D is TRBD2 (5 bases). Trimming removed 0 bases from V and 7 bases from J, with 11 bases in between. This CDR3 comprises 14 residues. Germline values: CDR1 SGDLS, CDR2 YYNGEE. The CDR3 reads CASSVAYRGNIQYF. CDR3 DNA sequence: TGTGCCAGCAGCGTAGCGTACAGAGGGAACATTCAGTACTTC.

CDR3: CAWAGHSGQPQHF. In nucleotides, the CDR3 is TGTGCCTGGGCGGGACACTCCGGTCAGCCCCAGCATTTT. The chain joins TRBV30 to TRBJ1-5; TRBD1 might be the D (6 bases). The germline CDR1 and CDR2 sequences are GTSNPN and SVGIG (reference sequence). This CDR3 comprises 13 residues. Trimming took 5 bases from V and 6 from J, leaving 14 bases between them.

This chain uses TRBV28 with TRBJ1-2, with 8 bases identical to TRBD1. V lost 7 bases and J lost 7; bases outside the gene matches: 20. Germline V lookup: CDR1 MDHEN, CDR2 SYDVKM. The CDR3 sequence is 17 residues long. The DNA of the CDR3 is TGTGCCAGCAACGAGCTCCAGGGGGCGGGGGAGAATGTTGGCTACACCTTC. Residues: CASNELQGAGENVGYTF.

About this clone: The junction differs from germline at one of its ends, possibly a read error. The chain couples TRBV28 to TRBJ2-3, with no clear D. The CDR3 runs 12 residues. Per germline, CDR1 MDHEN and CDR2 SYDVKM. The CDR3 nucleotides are TGTGCCAGCAGTTTGGCGCTGATCGCCCGGAATTTT. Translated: CASSLALIARNF. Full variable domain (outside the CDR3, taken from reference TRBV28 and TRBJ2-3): DVKVTQSSRYLVKRTGEKVFLECVQDMDHENMFWYRQDPGLGLRLIYFSYDVKMKEKGDIPEGYSVSREKKERFSLILESASTNQTSMYLCASSLALIARNFGPGTRLTVL.

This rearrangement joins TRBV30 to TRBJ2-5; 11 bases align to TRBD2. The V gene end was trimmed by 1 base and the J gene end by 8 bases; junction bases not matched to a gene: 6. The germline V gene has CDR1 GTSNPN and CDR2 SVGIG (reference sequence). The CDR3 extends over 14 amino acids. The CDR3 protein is CAWSGLAGTNTQYF. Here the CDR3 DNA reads TGTGCCTGGAGTGGACTAGCGGGGACTAATACCCAGTACTTC.

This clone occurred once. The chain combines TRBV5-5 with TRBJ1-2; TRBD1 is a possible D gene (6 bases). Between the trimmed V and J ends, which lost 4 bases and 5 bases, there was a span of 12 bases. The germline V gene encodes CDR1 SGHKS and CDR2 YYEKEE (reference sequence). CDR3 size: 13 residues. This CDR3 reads CASSPTTGYGYTF. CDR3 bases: TGTGCCAGCAGCCCAACCACAGGGTATGGCTACACCTTC. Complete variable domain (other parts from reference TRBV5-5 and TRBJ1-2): DAGVTQSPTHLIKTRGQQVTLRCSPISGHKSVSWYQQVLGQGPQFIFQYYEKEERGRGNFPDRFSARQFPNYSSELNVNALLLGDSALYLCASSPTTGYGYTFGSGTRLTVV.

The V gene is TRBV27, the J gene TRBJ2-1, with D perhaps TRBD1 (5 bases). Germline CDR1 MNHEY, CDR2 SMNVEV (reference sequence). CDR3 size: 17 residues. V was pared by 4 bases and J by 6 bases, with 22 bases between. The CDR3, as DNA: TGTGCCAGCAGTTCAAACCCGACAGTGGATAGGACCAATGAGCAGTTCTTC. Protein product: CASSSNPTVDRTNEQFF.

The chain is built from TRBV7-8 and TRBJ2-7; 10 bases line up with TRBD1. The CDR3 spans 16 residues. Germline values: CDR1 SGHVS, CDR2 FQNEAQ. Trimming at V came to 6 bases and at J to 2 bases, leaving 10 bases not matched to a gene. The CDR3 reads CASRSKGQGHTYEQYF. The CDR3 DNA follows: TGTGCCAGCAGATCAAAGGGACAGGGGCACACCTACGAGCAGTACTTC. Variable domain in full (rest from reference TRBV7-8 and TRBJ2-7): GAGVSQSPRYKVAKRGQDVALRCDPISGHVSLFWYQQALGQGPEFLTYFQNEAQLDKSGLPSDRFFAERPEGSVSTLKIQRTQQEDSAVYLCASRSKGQGHTYEQYFGPGTRLTVT.

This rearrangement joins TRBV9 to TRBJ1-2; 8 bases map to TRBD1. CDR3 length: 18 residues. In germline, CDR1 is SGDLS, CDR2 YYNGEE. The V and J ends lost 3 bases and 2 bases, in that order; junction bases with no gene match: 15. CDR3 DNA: TGTGCCAGCAGCGGAAGCCGGACAGGGAACTTCCACAACTATGGCTACACCTTC. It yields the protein CASSGSRTGNFHNYGYTF.

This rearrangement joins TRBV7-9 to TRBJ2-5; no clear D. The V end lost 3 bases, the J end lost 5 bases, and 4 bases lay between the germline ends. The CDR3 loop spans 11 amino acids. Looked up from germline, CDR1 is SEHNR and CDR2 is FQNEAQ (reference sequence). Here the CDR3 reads CASSFRETQYF. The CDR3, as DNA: TGTGCCAGCAGCTTTAGGGAGACCCAGTACTTC.

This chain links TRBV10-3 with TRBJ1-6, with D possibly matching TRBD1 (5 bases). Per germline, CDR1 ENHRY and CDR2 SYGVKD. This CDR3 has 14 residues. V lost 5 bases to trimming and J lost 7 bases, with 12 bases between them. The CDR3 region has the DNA TGTGCCATCAGTCCCGAAGGGGTGAATTCACCCCTCCACTTT. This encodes CAISPEGVNSPLHF.

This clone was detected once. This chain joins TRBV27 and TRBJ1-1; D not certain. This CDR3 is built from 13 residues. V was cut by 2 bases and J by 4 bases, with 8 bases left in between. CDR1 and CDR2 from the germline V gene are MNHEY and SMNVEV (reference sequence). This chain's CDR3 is CASSLRGITEAFF. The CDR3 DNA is TGTGCCAGCAGTTTAAGAGGTATCACTGAAGCTTTCTTT.